This TCR beta chain was found in a study of identical twins. Overall study results and limits: Findings came from cross-sectional statistics, without long-term follow-up of donors.

Regarding this clonotype: Its antigen is not identified.

Template switching supplied a universal primer site; unique molecular identifiers were carried on the cDNA. TCRdb analysed the 5' RACE reads with MiXCR anew, one entry per CDR3 protein. The table has around 230,000 distinct CDR3 sequences, approximately 9% seen once. The CDR3 contains 15 residues. Germline V gene lookup returns CDR1 MNHNS and CDR2 SASEGT. Trimming removed 4 bases at V and 1 base at J, with 10 bases between. The chain couples TRBV6-1 to TRBJ2-2, with D possibly being TRBD1 (6 bases). The TCR sequence derives from a woman aged 18-29 years in good health. Sequencing input: memory (CD45RO+) T cells sorted from blood. The CDR3 nucleotides read TGTGCCAGCAGTGGTACAGGGAGGAACACCGGGGAGCTGTTTTTT. Its translation is CASSGTGRNTGELFF.